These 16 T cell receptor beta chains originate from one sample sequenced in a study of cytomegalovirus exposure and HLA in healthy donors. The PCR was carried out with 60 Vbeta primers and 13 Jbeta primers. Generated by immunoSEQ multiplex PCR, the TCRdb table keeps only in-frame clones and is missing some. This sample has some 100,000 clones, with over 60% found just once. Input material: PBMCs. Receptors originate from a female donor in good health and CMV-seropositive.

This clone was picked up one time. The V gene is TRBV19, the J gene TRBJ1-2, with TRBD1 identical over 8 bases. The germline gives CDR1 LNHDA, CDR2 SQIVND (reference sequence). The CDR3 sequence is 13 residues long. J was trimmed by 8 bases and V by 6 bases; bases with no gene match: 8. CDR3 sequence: CASRGRGQGGYTF. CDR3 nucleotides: TGTGCCAGTAGGGGCAGGGGGCAAGGAGGCTACACCTTC.

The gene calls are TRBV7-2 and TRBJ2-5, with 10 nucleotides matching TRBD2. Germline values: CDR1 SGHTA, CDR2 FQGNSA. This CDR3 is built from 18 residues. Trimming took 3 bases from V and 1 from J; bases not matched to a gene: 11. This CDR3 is CASSLRLAGGGFQETQYF. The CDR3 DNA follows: TGTGCCAGCAGCTTGCGTTTAGCGGGAGGTGGGTTCCAAGAGACCCAGTACTTC.

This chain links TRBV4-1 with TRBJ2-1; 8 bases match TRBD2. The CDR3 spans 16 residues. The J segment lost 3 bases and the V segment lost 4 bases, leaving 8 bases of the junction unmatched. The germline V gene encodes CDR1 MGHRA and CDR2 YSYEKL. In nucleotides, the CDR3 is TGCGCCAGCAGCCGACCCGAGCGGGGGCGCTACAATGAGCAGTTCTTC. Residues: CASSRPERGRYNEQFF.

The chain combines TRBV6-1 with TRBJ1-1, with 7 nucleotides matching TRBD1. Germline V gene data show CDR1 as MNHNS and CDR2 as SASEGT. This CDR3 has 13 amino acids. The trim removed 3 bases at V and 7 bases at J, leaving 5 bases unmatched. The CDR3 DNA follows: TGTGCCAGCAGTGATTCCGGGACAGATGAAGCTTTCTTT. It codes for CASSDSGTDEAFF.

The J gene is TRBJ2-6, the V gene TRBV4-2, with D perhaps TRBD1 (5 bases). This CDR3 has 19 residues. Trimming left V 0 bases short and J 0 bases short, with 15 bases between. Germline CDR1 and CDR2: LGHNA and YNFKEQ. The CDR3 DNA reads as TGTGCCAGCAGCCAAGATTTCACAGGCGTTCTCTCTGGGGCCAACGTCCTGACTTTC. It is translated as CASSQDFTGVLSGANVLTF.

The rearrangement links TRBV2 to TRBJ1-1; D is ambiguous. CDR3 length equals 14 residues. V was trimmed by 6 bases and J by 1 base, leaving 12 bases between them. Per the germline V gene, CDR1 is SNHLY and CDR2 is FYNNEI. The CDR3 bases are TGTGCCAGCAGCCCTCCGGCAGGGAACACTGAAGCTTTCTTT. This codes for CASSPPAGNTEAFF.

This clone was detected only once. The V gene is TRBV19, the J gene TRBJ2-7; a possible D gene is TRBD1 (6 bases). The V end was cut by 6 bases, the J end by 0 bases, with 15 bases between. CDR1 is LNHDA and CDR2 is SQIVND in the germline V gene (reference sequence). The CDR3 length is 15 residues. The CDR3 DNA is TGTGCCAGTAGCCCCACAGGGAACCCCTCCTACGAGCAGTACTTC. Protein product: CASSPTGNPSYEQYF.

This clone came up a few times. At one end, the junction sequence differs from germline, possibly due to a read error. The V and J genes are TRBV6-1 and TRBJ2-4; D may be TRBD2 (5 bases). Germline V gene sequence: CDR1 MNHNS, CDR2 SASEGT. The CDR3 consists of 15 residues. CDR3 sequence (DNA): TGTGCCAGCAGTGAGGGAGTTGATCATACAAACAGTCAGTACTTC. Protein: CASSEGVDHTNSQYF.

CDR3: CASSVVGGSGNTIYF. The CDR3, as DNA: TGTGCCAGCAGCGTAGTGGGGGGGTCTGGAAACACCATATATTTT. The chain has TRBV9 and TRBJ1-3, with D possibly TRBD1 on 5 matching bases. Per the germline V gene, CDR1 is SGDLS and CDR2 is YYNGEE. This CDR3 contains 15 residues. Trimming shortened V by 0 bases and J by 1 base, and 8 bases separated the two germline ends. Full variable domain (missing parts from reference TRBV9 and TRBJ1-3): DSGVTQTPKHLITATGQRVTLRCSPRSGDLSVYWYQQSLDQGLQFLIQYYNGEERAKGNILERFSAQQFPDLHSELNLSSLELGDSALYFCASSVVGGSGNTIYFGEGSWLTVV.

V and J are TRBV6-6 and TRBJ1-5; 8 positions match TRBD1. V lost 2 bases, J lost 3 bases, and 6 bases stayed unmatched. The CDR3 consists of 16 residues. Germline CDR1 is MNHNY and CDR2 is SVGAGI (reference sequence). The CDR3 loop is CASSYGTGSDNQPQHF. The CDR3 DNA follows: TGTGCCAGCAGTTACGGGACAGGTTCTGACAATCAGCCCCAGCATTTT.

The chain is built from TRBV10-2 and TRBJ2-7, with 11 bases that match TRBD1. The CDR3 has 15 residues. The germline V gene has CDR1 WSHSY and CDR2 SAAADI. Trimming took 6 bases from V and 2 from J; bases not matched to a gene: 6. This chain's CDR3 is CASRSGQGGTYEQYF. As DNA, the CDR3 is TGCGCCAGCAGATCGGGACAGGGGGGGACCTACGAGCAGTACTTC.

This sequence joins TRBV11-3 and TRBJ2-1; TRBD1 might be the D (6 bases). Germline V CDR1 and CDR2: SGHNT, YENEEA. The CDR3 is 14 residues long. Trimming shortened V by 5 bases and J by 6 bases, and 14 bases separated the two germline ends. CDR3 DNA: TGTGCCAGCAGCCCCCGGACAGATCCCAATGAGCAGTTCTTC. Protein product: CASSPRTDPNEQFF.

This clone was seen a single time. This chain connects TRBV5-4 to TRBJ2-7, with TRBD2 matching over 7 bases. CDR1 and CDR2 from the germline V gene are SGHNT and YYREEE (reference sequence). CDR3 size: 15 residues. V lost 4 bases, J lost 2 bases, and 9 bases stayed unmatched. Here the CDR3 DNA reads TGTGCCAGCAGCGGGGGGGGGACGGATCCCTACGAGCAGTACTTC. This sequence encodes CASSGGGTDPYEQYF. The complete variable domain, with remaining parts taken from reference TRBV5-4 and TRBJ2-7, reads ETGVTQSPTHLIKTRGQQVTLRCSSQSGHNTVSWYQQALGQGPQFIFQYYREEENGRGNFPPRFSGLQFPNYSSELNVNALELDDSALYLCASSGGGTDPYEQYFGPGTRLTVT.

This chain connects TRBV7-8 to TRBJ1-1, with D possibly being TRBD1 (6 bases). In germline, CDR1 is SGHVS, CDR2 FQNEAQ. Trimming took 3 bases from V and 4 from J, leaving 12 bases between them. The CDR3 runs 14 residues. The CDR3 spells CASSFRGGPTEAFF. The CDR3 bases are TGTGCCAGCAGCTTCCGCGGGGGGCCCACTGAAGCTTTCTTT.

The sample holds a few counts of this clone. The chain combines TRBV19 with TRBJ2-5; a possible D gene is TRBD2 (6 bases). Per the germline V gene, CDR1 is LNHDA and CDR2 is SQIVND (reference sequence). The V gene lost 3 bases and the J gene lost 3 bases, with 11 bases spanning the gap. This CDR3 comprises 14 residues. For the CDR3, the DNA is TGTGCCAGTAGTATGGGACTGGGGAAAGAGACCCAGTACTTC. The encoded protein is CASSMGLGKETQYF.

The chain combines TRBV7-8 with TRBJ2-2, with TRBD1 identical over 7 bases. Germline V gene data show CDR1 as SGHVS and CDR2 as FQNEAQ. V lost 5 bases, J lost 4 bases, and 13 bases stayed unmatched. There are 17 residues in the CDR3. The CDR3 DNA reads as TGTGCCAGCAGCCCCCGGGCGGTAGGGGGCGGCACCGGGGAGCTGTTTTTT. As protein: CASSPRAVGGGTGELFF.